This T cell receptor (beta chain) was documented in a study of identical twins. Study-level results: Conclusions came from cross-sectional statistical analysis, not from following the same donors. Insertions were reduced in abundant cord blood beta clonotypes but not in memory repertoires. Zero-insertion analyses might be partly confounded by invariant T cells like MAIT and iNKT.

TCRdb redid the calling of the 5' RACE reads with MiXCR, one entry per CDR3 protein. The data show 450,000 or so distinct CDR3 sequences, 13% to 15% seen once. This clonotype appeared a few times. The antigen remains unidentified. The sample also formed part of further work on yellow fever vaccine responses in identical twins. That source notes: Twin vaccine T cell responses reportedly seemed partly convergent, partly personalized.

The clonotype was recovered from a woman between 18 and 29 years old in good health. Sequences were obtained from CD4+ T cells sorted from blood.

The CDR3 region is CASSLRGLRQKGNVGNEQFF. The DNA of the CDR3 is TGTGCCAGCAGCTTACGAGGTTTGCGACAAAAGGGCAACGTGGGGAATGAGCAGTTCTTC. The chain links TRBV11-2 to TRBJ2-1; D is unclear. The length of the CDR3 is 20 residues. Germline V lookup: CDR1 SGHAT, CDR2 FQNNGV. Trimming cost V 2 bases and J 7 bases, with 30 bases left between them. Together with reference TRBV11-2 and TRBJ2-1, the CDR3 gives the full variable domain: EAGVAQSPRYKIIEKRQSVAFWCNPISGHATLYWYQQILGQGPKLLIQFQNNGVVDDSQLPKDRFSAERLKGVDSTLKIQPAKLEDSAVYLCASSLRGLRQKGNVGNEQFFGPGTRLTVL.